The rows below give T cell receptor beta chains drawn from one sample of a study of T cells in Graves' hyperthyroidism and ophthalmopathy. TCRdb fed the multiplex PCR reads into MiXCR, producing one record per CDR3 protein. The repertoire has approximately 520,000 distinct CDR3 sequences, roughly a quarter of them found once; the top ten carry around 11%. Sequences were obtained from blood. The receptors derive from a woman under 40 with Graves' ophthalmopathy. The CDR3 runs from the conserved cysteine through the conserved F or W.

j_call: TRBJ2-7; v_call: TRBV6-2/TRBV6-3; cdr3_aa: CASSSGASYEQYF
j_call: TRBJ2-7; v_call: TRBV28; cdr3_aa: CASSLPHGAGREQYF
j_call: TRBJ1-2; v_call: TRBV2; cdr3_aa: CASSEAGSSYYGYTF
j_call: TRBJ2-3; v_call: TRBV2; cdr3_aa: CASSVGQGTDTQYF
j_call: TRBJ2-2; v_call: TRBV6-1; cdr3_aa: CASTPGRRTGELFF
j_call: TRBJ2-5; v_call: TRBV5-4; cdr3_aa: CASSSTGIGEETQYF
j_call: TRBJ2-7; v_call: TRBV28; cdr3_aa: CASSSHGSSYEQYF
j_call: TRBJ1-2; v_call: TRBV6-1; cdr3_aa: CASRPTGTPTNYGYTF
j_call: TRBJ2-7; v_call: TRBV5-1; cdr3_aa: CASSPGGAGRYEQYF
j_call: TRBJ1-1; v_call: TRBV6-2/TRBV6-3; cdr3_aa: CASSYSYGIVNTDAFF